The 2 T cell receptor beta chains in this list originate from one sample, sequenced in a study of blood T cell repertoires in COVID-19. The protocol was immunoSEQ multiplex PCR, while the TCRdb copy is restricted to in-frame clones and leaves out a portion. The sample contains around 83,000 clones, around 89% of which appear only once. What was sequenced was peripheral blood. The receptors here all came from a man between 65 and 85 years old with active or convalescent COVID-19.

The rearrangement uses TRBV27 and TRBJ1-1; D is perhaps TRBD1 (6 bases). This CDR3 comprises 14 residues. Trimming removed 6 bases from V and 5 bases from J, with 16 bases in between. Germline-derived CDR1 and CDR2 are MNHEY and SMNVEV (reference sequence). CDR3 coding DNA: TGTGCCAGCAGCCTAAAACCAGGGGTGACTGAAGCTTTCTTT. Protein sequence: CASSLKPGVTEAFF.

CDR3 bases: TGCGCCAGCAGCTTGTCCTCCCCCAGTCATGAGCAGTTCTTC. This gives the protein CASSLSSPSHEQFF. The rearrangement joins TRBV5-1 to TRBJ2-1; no clear D. CDR3 length: 14 amino acids. Germline loops: CDR1 SGHRS, CDR2 YFSETQ. The V and J ends lost 1 base and 8 bases respectively, with 13 bases between them.